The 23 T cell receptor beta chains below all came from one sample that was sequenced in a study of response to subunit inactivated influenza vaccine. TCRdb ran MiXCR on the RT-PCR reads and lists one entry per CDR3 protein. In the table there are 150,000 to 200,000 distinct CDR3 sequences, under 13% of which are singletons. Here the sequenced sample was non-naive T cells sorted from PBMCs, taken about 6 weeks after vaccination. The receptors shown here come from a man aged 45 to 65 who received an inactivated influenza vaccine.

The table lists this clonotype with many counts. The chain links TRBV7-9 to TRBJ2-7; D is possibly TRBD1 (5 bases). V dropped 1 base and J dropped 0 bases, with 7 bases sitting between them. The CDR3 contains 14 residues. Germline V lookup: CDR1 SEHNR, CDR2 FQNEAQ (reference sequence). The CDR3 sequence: CASSLGGGSYEQYF. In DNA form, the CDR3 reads TGTGCCAGCAGCTTAGGGGGCGGCTCCTACGAGCAGTACTTC. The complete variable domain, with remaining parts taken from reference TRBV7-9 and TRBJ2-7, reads DTGVSQNPRHKITKRGQNVTFRCDPISEHNRLYWYRQTLGQGPEFLTYFQNEAQLEKSRLLSDRFSAERPKGSFSTLEIQRTEQGDSAMYLCASSLGGGSYEQYFGPGTRLTVT.

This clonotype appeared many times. The CDR3 nucleotides are TGCAGCGTTGTGGGGGCAGGAGGAACCGCCTACGAGCAGTACTTC. Translation gives CSVVGAGGTAYEQYF. The V and J genes are TRBV29-1 and TRBJ2-7; a weak D match, TRBD1 (6 bases). The V end lost 4 bases, the J end lost 2 bases, and 18 bases lay between the germline ends. The CDR3 covers 15 residues. Germline V gene lookup returns CDR1 SQVTM and CDR2 ANQGSEA.

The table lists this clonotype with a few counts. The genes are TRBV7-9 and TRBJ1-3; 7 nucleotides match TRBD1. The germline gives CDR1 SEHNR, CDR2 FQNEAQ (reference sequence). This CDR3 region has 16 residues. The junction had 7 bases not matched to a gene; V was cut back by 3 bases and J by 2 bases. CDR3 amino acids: CASSLRDSPAGNTIYF. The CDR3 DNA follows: TGTGCCAGCAGCTTGCGGGACAGCCCAGCTGGAAACACCATATATTTT.

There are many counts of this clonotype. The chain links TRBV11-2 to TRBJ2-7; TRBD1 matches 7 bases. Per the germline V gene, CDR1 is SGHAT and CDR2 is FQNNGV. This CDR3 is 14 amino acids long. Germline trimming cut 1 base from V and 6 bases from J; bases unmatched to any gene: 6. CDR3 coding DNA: TGTGCCAGCAGCTTAGGGACAGGCCAGCTCGAGCAGTACTTC. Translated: CASSLGTGQLEQYF.

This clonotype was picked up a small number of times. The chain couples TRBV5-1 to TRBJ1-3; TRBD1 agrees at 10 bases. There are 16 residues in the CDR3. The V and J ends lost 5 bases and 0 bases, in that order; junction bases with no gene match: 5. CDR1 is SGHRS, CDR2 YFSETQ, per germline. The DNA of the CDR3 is TGCGCCAGCAGGGGGGACAGGGGCGACTCTGGAAACACCATATATTTT. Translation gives CASRGDRGDSGNTIYF.

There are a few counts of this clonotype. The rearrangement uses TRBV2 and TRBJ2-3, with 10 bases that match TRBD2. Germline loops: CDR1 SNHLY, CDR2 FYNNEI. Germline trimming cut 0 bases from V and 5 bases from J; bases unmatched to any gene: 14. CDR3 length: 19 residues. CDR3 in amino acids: CASSEALLSGRALGDTQYF. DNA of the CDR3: TGTGCCAGCAGTGAAGCGCTCCTGAGCGGGAGGGCCCTCGGAGATACGCAGTATTTT.

The CDR3 coding sequence is TGTGCCAGCAGTTCGGGACTATCCGGGGAGCTGTTTTTT. Translated: CASSSGLSGELFF. This sequence joins TRBV6-5 and TRBJ2-2, with 7 positions matching TRBD2. V was clipped by 4 bases and J by 6 bases; unmatched bases: 2. The CDR3 extends over 13 amino acids. Germline-derived CDR1 and CDR2 are MNHEY and SVGAGI.

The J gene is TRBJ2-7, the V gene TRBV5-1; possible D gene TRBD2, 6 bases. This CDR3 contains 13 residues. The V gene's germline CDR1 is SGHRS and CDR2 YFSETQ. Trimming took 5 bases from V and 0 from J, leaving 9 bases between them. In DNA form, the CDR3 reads TGCGCCAGCAGACCCGGGAGCTCCTACGAGCAGTACTTC. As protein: CASRPGSSYEQYF.

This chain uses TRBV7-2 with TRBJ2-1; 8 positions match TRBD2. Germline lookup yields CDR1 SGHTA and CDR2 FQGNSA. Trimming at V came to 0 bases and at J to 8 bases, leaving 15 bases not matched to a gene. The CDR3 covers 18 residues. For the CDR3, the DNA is TGTGCCAGCAGCTTAGCGTCGTTAGGAGTAGCGGGACTGGATGAGCAGTTCTTC. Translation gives CASSLASLGVAGLDEQFF.

CDR3 sequence (DNA): TGTGCCAGCAAAGGGGTGGATAGAGGCACCGGGGAGCTGTTTTTT. Translated, it gives CASKGVDRGTGELFF. V usage is TRBV2 and J usage is TRBJ2-2, with a weak D call TRBD1 (5 bases). V was trimmed by 7 bases and J by 4 bases, leaving 16 bases between them. This CDR3 is 15 amino acids long. Germline loops: CDR1 SNHLY, CDR2 FYNNEI.

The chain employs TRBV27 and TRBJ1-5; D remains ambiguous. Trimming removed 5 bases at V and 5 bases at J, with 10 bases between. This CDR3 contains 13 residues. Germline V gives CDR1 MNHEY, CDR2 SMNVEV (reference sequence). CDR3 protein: CASSLNMDQPQHF. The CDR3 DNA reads TGTGCCAGCAGTCTCAATATGGATCAGCCCCAGCATTTT.

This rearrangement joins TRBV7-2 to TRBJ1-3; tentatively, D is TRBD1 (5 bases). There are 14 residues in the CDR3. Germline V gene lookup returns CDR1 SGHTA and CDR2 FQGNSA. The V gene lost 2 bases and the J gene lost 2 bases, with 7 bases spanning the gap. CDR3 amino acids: CASSLLGAGNTIYF. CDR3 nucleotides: TGTGCCAGCAGCTTACTGGGGGCTGGAAACACCATATATTTT.

CDR3: CAGTGGEGQETQYF. In DNA form, the CDR3 reads TGTGCCGGCACAGGGGGCGAGGGCCAAGAGACCCAGTACTTC. The chain joins TRBV30 to TRBJ2-5, with 9 bases fitting TRBD1. The length of the CDR3 is 14 residues. Germline values: CDR1 GTSNPN, CDR2 SVGIG (reference sequence). The V and J ends lost 8 bases and 1 base, in that order; junction bases with no gene match: 8.

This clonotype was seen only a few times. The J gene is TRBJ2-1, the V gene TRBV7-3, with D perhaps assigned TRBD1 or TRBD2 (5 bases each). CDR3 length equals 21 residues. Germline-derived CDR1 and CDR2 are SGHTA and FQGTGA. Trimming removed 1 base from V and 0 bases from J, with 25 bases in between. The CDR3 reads CASSLMRFQRSKGASYNEQFF. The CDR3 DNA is TGTGCCAGCAGCTTAATGAGGTTTCAGCGGTCCAAAGGGGCCTCCTACAATGAGCAGTTCTTC.

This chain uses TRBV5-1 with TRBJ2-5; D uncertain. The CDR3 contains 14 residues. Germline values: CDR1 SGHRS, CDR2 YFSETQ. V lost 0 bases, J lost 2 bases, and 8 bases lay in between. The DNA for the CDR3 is TGCGCCAGCAGCTTGGCCCCAATTCAAGAGACCCAGTACTTC. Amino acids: CASSLAPIQETQYF. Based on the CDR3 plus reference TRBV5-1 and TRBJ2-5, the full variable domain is KAGVTQTPRYLIKTRGQQVTLSCSPISGHRSVSWYQQTPGQGLQFLFEYFSETQRNKGNFPGRFSGRQFSNSRSEMNVSTLELGDSALYLCASSLAPIQETQYFGPGTRLLVL.

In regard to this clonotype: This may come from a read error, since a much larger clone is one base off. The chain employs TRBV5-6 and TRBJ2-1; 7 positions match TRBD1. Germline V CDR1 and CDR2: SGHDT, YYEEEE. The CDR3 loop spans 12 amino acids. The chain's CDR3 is CASSRARGPPIF. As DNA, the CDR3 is TGTGCCAGCAGCCGGGCGAGGGGGCCGCCGATCTTC.

The CDR3: CASSQAQHQGYF. In nucleotides, the CDR3 is TGCGCCAGCAGCCAAGCACAACACCAGGGGTACTTC. V is TRBV4-3 and J is TRBJ2-4; D possibly corresponds to TRBD1 (5 bases). Deletions cut 1 base from V and 15 bases from J, with 13 bases between. Germline CDR1 LGHNA, CDR2 YSLEER. The CDR3 has 12 residues.

CDR3 sequence (DNA): TGTGCCAGCAGTTTAAGTACTGGGCTGTTCTATGGCTACACCTTC. Protein product: CASSLSTGLFYGYTF. This chain connects TRBV28 to TRBJ1-2; D gene unclear. Trimming took off 2 bases at V and 4 bases at J, with 14 bases between the two ends. This CDR3 comprises 15 residues. CDR1 is MDHEN, CDR2 SYDVKM, per germline.

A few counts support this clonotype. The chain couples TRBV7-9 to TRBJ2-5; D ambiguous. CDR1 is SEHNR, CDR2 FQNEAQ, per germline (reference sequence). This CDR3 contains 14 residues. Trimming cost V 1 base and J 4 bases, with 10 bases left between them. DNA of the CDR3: TGTGCCAGCAGCTTAGACGGTGGCACAGAGACCCAGTACTTC. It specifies CASSLDGGTETQYF.

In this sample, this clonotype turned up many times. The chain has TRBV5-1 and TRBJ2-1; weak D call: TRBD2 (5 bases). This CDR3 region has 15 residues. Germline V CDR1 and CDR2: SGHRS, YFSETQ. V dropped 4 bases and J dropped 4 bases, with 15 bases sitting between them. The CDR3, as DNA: TGCGCCAGCAGCCCCCGTCTAGCAGCTTACAATGAGCAGTTCTTC. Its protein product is CASSPRLAAYNEQFF. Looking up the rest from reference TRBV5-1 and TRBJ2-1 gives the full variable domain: KAGVTQTPRYLIKTRGQQVTLSCSPISGHRSVSWYQQTPGQGLQFLFEYFSETQRNKGNFPGRFSGRQFSNSRSEMNVSTLELGDSALYLCASSPRLAAYNEQFFGPGTRLTVL.

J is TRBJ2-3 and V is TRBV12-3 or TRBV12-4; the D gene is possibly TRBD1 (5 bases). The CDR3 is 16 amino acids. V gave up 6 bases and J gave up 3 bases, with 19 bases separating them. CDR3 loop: CASSPGLGQGTDTQYF. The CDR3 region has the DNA TGTGCCAGCAGCCCAGGGTTAGGGCAAGGGACAGATACGCAGTATTTT.

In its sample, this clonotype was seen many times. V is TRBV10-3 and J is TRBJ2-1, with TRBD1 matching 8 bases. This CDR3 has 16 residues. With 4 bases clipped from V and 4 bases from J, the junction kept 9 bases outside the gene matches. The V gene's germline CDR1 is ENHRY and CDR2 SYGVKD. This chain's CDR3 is CAISGGTGKNYNEQFF. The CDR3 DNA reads TGTGCCATCAGTGGGGGGACAGGTAAAAATTACAATGAGCAGTTCTTC.

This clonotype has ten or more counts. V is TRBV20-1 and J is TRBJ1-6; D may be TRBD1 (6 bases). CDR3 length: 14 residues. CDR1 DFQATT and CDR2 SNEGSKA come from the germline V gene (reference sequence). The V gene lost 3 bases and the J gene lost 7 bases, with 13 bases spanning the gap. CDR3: CSASPTGLNSPLHF. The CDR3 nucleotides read TGCAGTGCTAGCCCGACAGGCTTAAATTCACCCCTCCACTTT.